This T cell receptor beta chain was found in a study of low-dose radiotherapy and immunotherapy resistance in tumors. Study background: On a schedule of every two weeks, intravenous cyclophosphamide at a dose of 200 mg/m2 was delivered one day before each radiation and immunotherapy administration. Aspirin was administered orally at 300 mg daily for four cycles, commencing on cycle 1 day 1.

TRAV and TRBV primers primed cDNA for both TCRalpha and TCRbeta. The authors amplified TCRs for about 18 PCR cycles with a constant-region primer and a V-primer adapter. mRNA isolates were amplified via in vitro transcription. One entry per CDR3 protein, called by TCRdb with MiXCR from the reads. Of roughly 17,000 distinct CDR3 sequences listed, approximately 70% are singletons. The sequence was collected from a human donor with advanced metastatic prostate, ovarian, gallbladder or colorectal cancer (not recorded which). This table probably holds off-target reads from a library built for another chain.

CDR3 nucleotide sequence: TGCGCCAGCAGTCAATCGAGCGGGAGGGCCCACAATGAGCAGTTCTTC. Translating it yields CASSQSSGRAHNEQFF. The V call is TRBV23-1, the J call TRBJ2-1; 10 positions match TRBD2. TRBV23-1 is an open reading frame, and its role is uncertain. Germline trimming cut 0 bases from V and 5 bases from J; bases unmatched to any gene: 4. The CDR3 is 16 residues long.